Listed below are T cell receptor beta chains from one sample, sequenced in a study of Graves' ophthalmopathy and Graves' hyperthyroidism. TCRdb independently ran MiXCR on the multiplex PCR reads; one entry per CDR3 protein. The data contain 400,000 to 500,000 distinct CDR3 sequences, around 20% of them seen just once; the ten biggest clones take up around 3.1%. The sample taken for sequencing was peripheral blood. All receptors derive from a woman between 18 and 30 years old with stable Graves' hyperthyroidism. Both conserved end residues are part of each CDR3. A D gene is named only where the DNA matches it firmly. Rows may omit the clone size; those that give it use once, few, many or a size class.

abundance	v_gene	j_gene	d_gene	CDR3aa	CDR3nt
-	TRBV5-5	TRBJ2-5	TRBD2	CASSLIRGTSGQETQYF	TGTGCCAGCAGCTTGATCCGTGGGACTAGCGGGCAAGAGACCCAGTACTTC
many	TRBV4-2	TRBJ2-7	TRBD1	CASIIRDRVYEQYF	TGTGCCAGCATCATCCGGGACAGGGTCTACGAGCAGTACTTC
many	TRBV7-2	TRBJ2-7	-	CASSAPPRPREQYF	TGTGCCAGCAGTGCCCCTCCGAGACCCCGCGAGCAGTACTTC
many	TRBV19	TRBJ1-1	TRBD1	CASSLIGTGHGAFF	TGTGCCAGTTCCTTGATCGGGACAGGACATGGAGCTTTCTTT
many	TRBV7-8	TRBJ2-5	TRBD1	CASSLAWDRQETQYF	TGTGCCAGCAGCTTAGCATGGGACAGACAAGAGACCCAGTACTTC
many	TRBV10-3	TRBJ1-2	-	CAIRPGPIFLYTF	TGTGCCATCAGACCGGGACCCATCTTTCTCTACACCTTC
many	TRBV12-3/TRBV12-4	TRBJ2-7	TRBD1	CASRPGTGMSAEQYF	TGTGCCAGCAGGCCCGGGACAGGGATGAGTGCCGAGCAGTACTTC
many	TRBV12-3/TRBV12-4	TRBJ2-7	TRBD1	CASSKGQGTYEQYF	TGTGCCAGCAGCAAGGGACAGGGTACTTACGAGCAGTACTTC
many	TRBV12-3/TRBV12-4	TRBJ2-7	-	CASSRGMVGYEQYF	TGTGCCAGCAGTAGGGGAATGGTGGGGTACGAGCAGTACTTC
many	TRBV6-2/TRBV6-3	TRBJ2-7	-	CASSYSQEPSYEQYF	TGTGCCAGCAGTTACTCGCAGGAGCCCTCCTACGAGCAGTACTTC
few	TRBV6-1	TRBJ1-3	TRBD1	CASSADREASGNTIYF	TGTGCCAGCAGTGCGGACAGGGAGGCCTCTGGAAACACCATATATTTT
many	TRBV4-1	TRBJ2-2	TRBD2	CASSQGTSGRYTGELFF	TGCGCCAGCAGCCAGGGGACTAGCGGGAGGTACACCGGGGAGCTGTTTTTT
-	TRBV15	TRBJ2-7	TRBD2	CATSRGGVSYEQYF	TGTGCCACCAGCAGGGGGGGGGTCTCCTACGAGCAGTACTTC
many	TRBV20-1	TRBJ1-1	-	CSAGETVGRLIGAFF	TGCAGTGCCGGCGAGACAGTGGGGCGCTTAATAGGAGCTTTCTTT
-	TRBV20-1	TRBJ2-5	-	CSVTTEGYQETQYF	TGCAGTGTTACGACCGAGGGGTACCAAGAGACCCAGTACTTC
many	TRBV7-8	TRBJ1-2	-	CASSLRDNSYGYTF	TGTGCCAGCAGCTTAAGGGATAATAGCTATGGCTACACCTTC
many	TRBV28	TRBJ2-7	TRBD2	CASSTGLAGVDEQYF	TGTGCCAGCAGTACCGGACTAGCGGGAGTCGACGAGCAGTACTTC
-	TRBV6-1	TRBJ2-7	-	CASSEKDPSYEQYF	TGTGCCAGCAGTGAAAAGGACCCCTCCTACGAGCAGTACTTC
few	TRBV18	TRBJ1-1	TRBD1	CASSRDRVDTEAFF	TGTGCCAGCTCCCGGGACAGGGTCGACACTGAAGCTTTCTTT
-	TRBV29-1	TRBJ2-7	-	CSVPKGAGESSEQYF	TGCAGCGTACCTAAGGGGGCGGGAGAAAGTTCCGAGCAGTACTTC
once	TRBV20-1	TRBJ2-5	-	CSASGSNNAPGETQYF	TGCAGTGCTAGTGGGTCTAACAACGCCCCGGGGGAGACCCAGTACTTC
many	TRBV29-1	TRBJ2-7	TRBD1	CSGVTGTGAYEQYF	TGCAGCGGCGTAACCGGGACAGGGGCCTACGAGCAGTACTTC
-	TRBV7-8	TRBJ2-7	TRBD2	CASSEGLDFNEQYF	TGTGCCAGCAGCGAAGGACTAGATTTCAACGAGCAGTACTTC
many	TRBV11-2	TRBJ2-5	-	CASSLRGLGTQYF	TGTGCCAGCAGCTTAAGGGGTCTGGGGACCCAGTACTTC
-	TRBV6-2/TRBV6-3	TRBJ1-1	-	CASSPSLAGNTEAFF	TGTGCCAGCAGCCCCAGTCTTGCGGGCAACACTGAAGCTTTCTTT
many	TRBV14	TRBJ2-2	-	CASSPDRTNTGELFF	TGTGCCAGCAGCCCAGACAGGACGAACACCGGGGAGCTGTTTTTT
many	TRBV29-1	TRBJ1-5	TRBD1	CSAGQGRGQPQHF	TGCAGCGCCGGACAGGGTAGGGGTCAGCCCCAGCATTTT
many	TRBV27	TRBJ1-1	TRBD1	CASSYRGAEAFF	TGTGCCAGCAGTTACAGGGGTGCTGAAGCTTTCTTT
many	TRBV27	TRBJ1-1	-	CASSIRGEAFF	TGTGCCAGCAGTATCAGGGGAGAAGCTTTCTTT
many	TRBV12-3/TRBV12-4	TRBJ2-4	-	CASRPTGTGSKNIQYF	TGTGCCAGCAGACCCACAGGGACGGGTTCCAAAAACATTCAGTACTTC
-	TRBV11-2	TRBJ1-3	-	CASGEAHSGNTIYF	TGTGCCAGCGGAGAGGCGCACTCTGGAAACACCATATATTTT
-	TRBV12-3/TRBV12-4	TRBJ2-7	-	CASSTTGTGDEQYF	TGTGCCAGCAGCACAACAGGGACGGGAGACGAGCAGTACTTC
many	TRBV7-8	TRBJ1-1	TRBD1	CASSLAVQGSTEAFF	TGTGCCAGCAGCTTAGCGGTACAGGGGAGCACTGAAGCTTTCTTT
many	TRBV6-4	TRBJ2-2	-	CAGSRDQFTGELFF	TGTGCCGGCAGTAGGGACCAATTCACCGGGGAGCTGTTTTTT
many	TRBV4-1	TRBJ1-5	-	CASSQTVGGQPQHF	TGCGCCAGCAGCCAGACTGTGGGTGGTCAGCCCCAGCATTTT
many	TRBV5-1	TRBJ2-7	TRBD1	CASSFWDRGGEQYF	TGCGCCAGCAGCTTTTGGGACAGGGGTGGCGAGCAGTACTTC
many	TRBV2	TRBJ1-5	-	CASSEVSQNQPQHF	TGTGCCAGCAGTGAAGTCAGCCAAAATCAGCCCCAGCATTTT
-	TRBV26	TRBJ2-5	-	CASSQGPAQETQYF	TGTGCCAGCTCCCAGGGGCCGGCCCAAGAGACCCAGTACTTC
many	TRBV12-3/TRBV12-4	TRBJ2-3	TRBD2	CASTLGLAVTDTQYF	TGTGCCAGCACCCTAGGACTAGCGGTCACAGATACGCAGTATTTT
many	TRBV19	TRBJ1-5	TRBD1	CASSGTGTQPQHF	TGTGCCAGTAGCGGGACAGGGACCCAGCCCCAGCATTTT
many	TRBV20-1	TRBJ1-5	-	CSARNQESSNQPQHF	TGCAGTGCTAGAAATCAGGAGAGTAGCAATCAGCCCCAGCATTTT
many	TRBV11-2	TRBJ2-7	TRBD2	CASSLEGLAGIYEQYF	TGTGCCAGCAGCTTAGAGGGACTAGCGGGGATCTACGAGCAGTACTTC
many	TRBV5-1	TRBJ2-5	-	CASSYDIQETQYF	TGCGCCAGCAGCTATGACATCCAAGAGACCCAGTACTTC
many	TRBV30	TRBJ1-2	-	CAWSVGGVGYTF	TGTGCCTGGAGTGTGGGGGGCGTCGGCTACACCTTC
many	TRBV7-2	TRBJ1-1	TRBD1	CANDRVDTEAFF	TGTGCAAACGACAGGGTTGACACTGAAGCTTTCTTT
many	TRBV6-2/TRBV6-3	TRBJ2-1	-	CASSYDDSYNEQFF	TGTGCCAGCAGTTACGACGACTCCTACAATGAGCAGTTCTTC
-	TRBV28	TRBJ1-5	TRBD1	CASSLSGMGQGNQPQHF	TGTGCCAGCAGTTTAAGCGGTATGGGACAGGGTAATCAGCCCCAGCATTTT
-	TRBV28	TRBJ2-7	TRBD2	CASSSLAGGPGSYEQYF	TGTGCCAGCAGTTCCCTAGCGGGAGGGCCTGGGTCCTACGAGCAGTACTTC
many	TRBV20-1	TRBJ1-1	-	CSARGAGMGTEAFF	TGCAGTGCTAGGGGGGCAGGGATGGGGACTGAAGCTTTCTTT